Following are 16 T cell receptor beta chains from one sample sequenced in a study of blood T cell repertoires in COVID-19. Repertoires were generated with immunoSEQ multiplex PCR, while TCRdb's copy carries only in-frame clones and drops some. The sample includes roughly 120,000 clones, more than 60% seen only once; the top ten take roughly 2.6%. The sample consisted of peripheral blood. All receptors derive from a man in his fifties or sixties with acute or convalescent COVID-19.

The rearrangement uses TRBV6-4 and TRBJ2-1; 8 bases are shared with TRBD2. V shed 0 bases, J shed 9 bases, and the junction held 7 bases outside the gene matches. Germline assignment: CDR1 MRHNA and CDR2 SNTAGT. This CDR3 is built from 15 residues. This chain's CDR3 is CASSDSTGGPGEQFF. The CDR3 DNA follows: TGTGCCAGCAGTGACTCAACGGGGGGGCCCGGTGAGCAGTTCTTC.

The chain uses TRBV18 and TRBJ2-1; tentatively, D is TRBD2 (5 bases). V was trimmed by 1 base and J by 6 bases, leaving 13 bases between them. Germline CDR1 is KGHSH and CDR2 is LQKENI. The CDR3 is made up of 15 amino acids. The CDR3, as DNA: TGTGCCAGCTCACCACTACTAGGAGGTGGCAATGAGCAGTTCTTC. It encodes CASSPLLGGGNEQFF.

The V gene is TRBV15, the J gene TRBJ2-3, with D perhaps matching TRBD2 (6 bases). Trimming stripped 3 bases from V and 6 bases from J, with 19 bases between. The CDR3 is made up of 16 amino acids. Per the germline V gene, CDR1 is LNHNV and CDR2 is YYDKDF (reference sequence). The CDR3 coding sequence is TGTGCCACCAGCAGGGGAGGTCCCCCGGCCTCCGATACGCAGTATTTT. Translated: CATSRGGPPASDTQYF.

The chain's CDR3 is CASRGGGRPEAFF. The CDR3 DNA follows: TGTGCCAGCCGGGGTGGGGGCAGACCTGAAGCTTTCTTT. The rearrangement joins TRBV6-5 to TRBJ1-1; D might be TRBD1 (6 bases). The CDR3 is 13 amino acids. The germline V gene encodes CDR1 MNHEY and CDR2 SVGAGI. V dropped 8 bases and J dropped 6 bases, with 16 bases sitting between them.

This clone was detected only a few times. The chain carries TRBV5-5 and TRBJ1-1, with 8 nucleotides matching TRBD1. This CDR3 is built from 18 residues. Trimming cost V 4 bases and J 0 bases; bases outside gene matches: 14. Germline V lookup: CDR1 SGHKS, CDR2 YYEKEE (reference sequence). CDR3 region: CASSPQPTGQGVNTEAFF. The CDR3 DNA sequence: TGTGCCAGCAGCCCACAACCTACCGGACAGGGAGTGAACACTGAAGCTTTCTTT.

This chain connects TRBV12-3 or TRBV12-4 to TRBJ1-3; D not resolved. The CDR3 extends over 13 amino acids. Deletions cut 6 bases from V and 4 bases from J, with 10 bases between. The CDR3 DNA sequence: TGTGCCAGCAGCGAGATCGAAGGAAACACCATATATTTT. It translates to CASSEIEGNTIYF.

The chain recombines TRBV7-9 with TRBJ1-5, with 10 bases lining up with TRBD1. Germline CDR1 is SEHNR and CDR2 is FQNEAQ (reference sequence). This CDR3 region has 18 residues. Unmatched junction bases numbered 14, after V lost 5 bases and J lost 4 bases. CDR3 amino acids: CASSPWGTGAARNQPQHF. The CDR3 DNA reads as TGTGCCAGCAGCCCCTGGGGGACAGGGGCCGCCCGGAATCAGCCCCAGCATTTT.

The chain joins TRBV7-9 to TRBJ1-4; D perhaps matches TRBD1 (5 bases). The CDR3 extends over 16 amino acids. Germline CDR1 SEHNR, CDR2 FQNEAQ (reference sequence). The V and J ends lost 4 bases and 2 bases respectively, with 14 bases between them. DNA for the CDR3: TGTGCCAGCAGCTGGGGGGAGGGGAGGACTAATGAAAAACTGTTTTTT. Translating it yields CASSWGEGRTNEKLFF. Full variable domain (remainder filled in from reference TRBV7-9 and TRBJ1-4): DTGVSQNPRHKITKRGQNVTFRCDPISEHNRLYWYRQTLGQGPEFLTYFQNEAQLEKSRLLSDRFSAERPKGSFSTLEIQRTEQGDSAMYLCASSWGEGRTNEKLFFGSGTQLSVL.

This chain's CDR3 is CASSLAGHLTSTDTQYF. The CDR3, as DNA: TGTGCCAGCAGCTTAGCGGGACACCTAACTAGCACAGATACGCAGTATTTT. The chain combines TRBV7-6 with TRBJ2-3, with D perhaps matching TRBD1 (6 bases). The CDR3 spans 17 residues. V lost 0 bases, J lost 0 bases, and 13 bases lay in between. The germline V gene has CDR1 SGHVS and CDR2 FNYEAQ.

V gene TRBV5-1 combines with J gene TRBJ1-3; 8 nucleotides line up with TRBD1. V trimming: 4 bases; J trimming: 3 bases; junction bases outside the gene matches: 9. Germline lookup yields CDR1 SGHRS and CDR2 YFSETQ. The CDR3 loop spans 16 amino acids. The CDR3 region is CASSRAPDRVGNTIYF. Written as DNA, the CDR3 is TGCGCCAGCAGCCGAGCGCCGGACAGGGTTGGAAACACCATATATTTT. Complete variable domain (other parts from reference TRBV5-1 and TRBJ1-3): KAGVTQTPRYLIKTRGQQVTLSCSPISGHRSVSWYQQTPGQGLQFLFEYFSETQRNKGNFPGRFSGRQFSNSRSEMNVSTLELGDSALYLCASSRAPDRVGNTIYFGEGSWLTVV.

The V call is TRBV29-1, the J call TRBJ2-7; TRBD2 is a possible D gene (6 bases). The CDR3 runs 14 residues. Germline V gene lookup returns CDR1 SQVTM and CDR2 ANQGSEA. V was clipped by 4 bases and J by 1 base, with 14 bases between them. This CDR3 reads CSVGQLASSYEQYF. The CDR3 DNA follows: TGCAGCGTTGGGCAGCTAGCGAGTTCCTACGAGCAGTACTTC.

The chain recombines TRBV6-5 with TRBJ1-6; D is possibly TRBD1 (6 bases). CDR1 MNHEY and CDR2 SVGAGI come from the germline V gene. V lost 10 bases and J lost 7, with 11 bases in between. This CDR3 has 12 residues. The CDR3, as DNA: TGTGCCACAAACAGGGAGAATTCACCCCTCCACTTT. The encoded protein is CATNRENSPLHF.

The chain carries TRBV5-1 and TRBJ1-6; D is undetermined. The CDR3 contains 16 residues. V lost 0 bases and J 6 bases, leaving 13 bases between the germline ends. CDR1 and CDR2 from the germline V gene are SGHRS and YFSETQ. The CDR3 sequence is CASSLGGSGLNSPLHF. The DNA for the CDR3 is TGCGCCAGCAGCTTGGGCGGGTCTGGCCTTAATTCACCCCTCCACTTT.

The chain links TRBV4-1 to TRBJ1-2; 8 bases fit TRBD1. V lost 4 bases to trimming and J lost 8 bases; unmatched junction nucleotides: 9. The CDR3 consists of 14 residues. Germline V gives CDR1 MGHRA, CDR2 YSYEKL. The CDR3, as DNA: TGCGCCAGCAGCCTCGACAGGGGTGGGATGGGCTACACCTTC. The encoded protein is CASSLDRGGMGYTF.

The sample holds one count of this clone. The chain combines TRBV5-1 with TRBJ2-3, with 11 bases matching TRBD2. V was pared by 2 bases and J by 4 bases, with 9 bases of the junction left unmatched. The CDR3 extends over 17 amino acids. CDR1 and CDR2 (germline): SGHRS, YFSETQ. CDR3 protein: CASSFLTSGDVPDTQYF. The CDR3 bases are TGCGCCAGCAGCTTCTTGACTAGCGGGGATGTGCCAGATACGCAGTATTTT.

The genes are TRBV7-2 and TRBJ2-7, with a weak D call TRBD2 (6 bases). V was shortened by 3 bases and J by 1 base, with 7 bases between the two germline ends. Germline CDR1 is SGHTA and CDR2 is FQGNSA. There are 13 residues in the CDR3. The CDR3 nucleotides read TGTGCCAGCAGCTTCGCGGGGTCCTACGAGCAGTACTTC. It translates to CASSFAGSYEQYF.